Listed here are 32 T cell receptor beta chains from one sample, sequenced in a study of cytomegalovirus exposure and HLA in healthy donors. PCR employed 60 Vbeta and 13 Jbeta primers. Clones were sequenced by immunoSEQ multiplex PCR, and TCRdb holds only the in-frame ones, with some missing. The sample shows around 220,000 clones, about 83% of them seen only once. Source material: PBMCs. These receptors originate from a girl between 10 and 17 years old in good health and CMV-seronegative.

This chain joins TRBV19 and TRBJ1-4, with a weak D call TRBD1 (6 bases). CDR3 length: 14 amino acids. Germline V CDR1 and CDR2: LNHDA, SQIVND (reference sequence). Trimming pared 6 bases from V and 5 bases from J, leaving 13 bases between. CDR3 in amino acids: CASRYRVENEKLFF. The CDR3 nucleotides read TGTGCCAGTAGATACAGGGTGGAAAATGAAAAACTGTTTTTT. Filled out from reference TRBV19 and TRBJ1-4, the complete variable domain reads DGGITQSPKYLFRKEGQNVTLSCEQNLNHDAMYWYRQDPGQGLRLIYYSQIVNDFQKGDIAEGYSVSREKKESFPLTVTSAQKNPTAFYLCASRYRVENEKLFFGSGTQLSVL.

The V call is TRBV25-1, the J call TRBJ1-4; weak D call: TRBD1 (5 bases). Between the trimmed V and J ends, which lost 6 bases and 8 bases, there was a span of 19 bases. Germline CDR1 and CDR2: MGHDK and SYGVNS. The CDR3 contains 15 residues. CDR3 DNA sequence: TGTGCCAGCAGCCCCACCCCAGGGATACGAGAAAAACTGTTTTTT. Its translation: CASSPTPGIREKLFF. Combining the CDR3 with reference TRBV25-1 and TRBJ1-4 gives the whole variable domain EADIYQTPRYLVIGTGKKITLECSQTMGHDKMYWYQQDPGMELHLIHYSYGVNSTEKGDLSSESTVSRIRTEHFPLTLESARPSHTSQYLCASSPTPGIREKLFFGSGTQLSVL.

This chain links TRBV5-1 with TRBJ1-1, with D tentatively TRBD1 (6 bases). V was shortened by 4 bases and J by 5 bases, with 18 bases between the two germline ends. The germline gives CDR1 SGHRS, CDR2 YFSETQ. The CDR3 sequence is 15 residues long. CDR3 bases: TGCGCCAGCAGCCGGTCCCCAGGGGCTGAAACTGAAGCTTTCTTT. Translation gives CASSRSPGAETEAFF.

CDR3 region: CASKTDMSSYEQYF. The DNA of the CDR3 is TGTGCCAGCAAAACGGACATGAGCTCCTACGAGCAGTACTTC. The V and J genes are TRBV18 and TRBJ2-7; perhaps TRBD1 as D (5 bases). CDR1 is KGHSH and CDR2 is LQKENI in the germline V gene. Trimming cost V 8 bases and J 0 bases, with 14 bases left between them. The CDR3 is 14 residues long.

The CDR3 reads CASSSSTRNNEQFF. As DNA, the CDR3 is TGTGCCAGCAGCTCCTCAACTAGGAACAATGAGCAGTTCTTC. The chain joins TRBV11-1 to TRBJ2-1; D might be TRBD2 (5 bases). Trimming shortened V by 4 bases and J by 5 bases, and 12 bases separated the two germline ends. From germline, CDR1 is SGHAT and CDR2 FQDESV (reference sequence). The CDR3 has 14 residues.

A word on this clone: A junction boundary mismatches the germline segment, possibly from a read error. J is TRBJ1-2 and V is TRBV30, with 9 bases fitting TRBD1. The germline V gene encodes CDR1 GTSNPN and CDR2 SVGIG (reference sequence). This CDR3 is built from 13 residues. The CDR3 reads CAWSVQGSRTGAF. The CDR3 coding sequence is TGTGCCTGGAGTGTACAGGGGTCCCGGACAGGGGCCTTC.

The J gene is TRBJ1-4, the V gene TRBV28; D might be TRBD1 (6 bases). The CDR3 runs to 15 residues. Trimming took off 5 bases at V and 0 bases at J, with 10 bases between the two ends. The germline gives CDR1 MDHEN, CDR2 SYDVKM. The CDR3 region is CASSPNRATNEKLFF. The CDR3 DNA is TGTGCCAGCAGTCCGAACAGGGCAACTAATGAAAAACTGTTTTTT. The variable domain in full, completed from reference TRBV28 and TRBJ1-4, reads DVKVTQSSRYLVKRTGEKVFLECVQDMDHENMFWYRQDPGLGLRLIYFSYDVKMKEKGDIPEGYSVSREKKERFSLILESASTNQTSMYLCASSPNRATNEKLFFGSGTQLSVL.

Here the CDR3 reads CASSASTGYGYTF. The CDR3 DNA sequence: TGCGCCAGCAGCGCCTCAACGGGCTATGGCTACACCTTC. The chain links TRBV5-1 to TRBJ1-2; no firm D call. V lost 4 bases and J lost 4, with 11 bases in between. The CDR3 is 13 amino acids. CDR1 is SGHRS, CDR2 YFSETQ, per germline.

This clone has just a few counts. The chain employs TRBV6-5 and TRBJ2-7; TRBD1 is a possible D gene (5 bases). This CDR3 is 16 amino acids long. Looked up from germline, CDR1 is MNHEY and CDR2 is SVGAGI. Trimming pared 2 bases from V and 4 bases from J, leaving 18 bases between. The CDR3 DNA reads as TGTGCCAGCAGTTACGACTCGACAGCTCCGTCTTACGAGCAGTACTTC. Translated, it gives CASSYDSTAPSYEQYF.

This chain joins TRBV4-2 and TRBJ2-2; 10 positions agree with TRBD2. After removal of 4 bases from V and 0 bases from J, the junction contained 2 bases not matched to a gene. The CDR3 extends over 16 amino acids. Germline V gives CDR1 LGHNA, CDR2 YNFKEQ. CDR3 amino acids: CASSPGLAANTGELFF. CDR3 in DNA: TGTGCCAGCAGCCCCGGACTAGCGGCGAACACCGGGGAGCTGTTTTTT.

The chain has TRBV6-1 and TRBJ1-5, with D maybe TRBD1 (6 bases). Germline values: CDR1 MNHNS, CDR2 SASEGT. The CDR3 extends over 13 amino acids. With 9 bases removed from V and 4 bases from J, the gap between germline ends came to 13 bases. CDR3 amino acids: CASDRLPNQPQHF. CDR3 in DNA: TGTGCCAGTGACAGGCTACCGAATCAGCCCCAGCATTTT.

The rearrangement joins TRBV18 to TRBJ2-2; D gene uncertain. V lost 3 bases to trimming and J lost 7 bases, with 9 bases between them. The CDR3 runs 13 residues. Germline CDR1 and CDR2: KGHSH and LQKENI. The CDR3 here is CASSPTRNGELFF. The CDR3 DNA reads TGTGCCAGCTCACCGACTCGAAACGGGGAGCTGTTTTTT.

The CDR3 nucleotides read TGTGCCAGCAGTCAGGAGACAGGGGCTAATGAAAAACTGTTTTTT. As protein: CASSQETGANEKLFF. This sequence joins TRBV6-1 and TRBJ1-4; 8 bases are a match to TRBD1. In germline, CDR1 is MNHNS, CDR2 SASEGT. V lost 5 bases to trimming and J lost 3 bases; unmatched junction nucleotides: 5. CDR3 length: 15 amino acids.

The V gene is TRBV5-1, the J gene TRBJ1-4; 7 bases match TRBD1. In germline, CDR1 is SGHRS, CDR2 YFSETQ. The CDR3 sequence is 18 residues long. J lost 0 bases, V lost 7 bases, and 15 bases had no gene match. In nucleotides, the CDR3 is TGCGCCAGCCGGCGGCAGGGGGTTTTAGGGGCAACTAATGAAAAACTGTTTTTT. It codes for CASRRQGVLGATNEKLFF. Together with reference TRBV5-1 and TRBJ1-4, the CDR3 gives the full variable domain: KAGVTQTPRYLIKTRGQQVTLSCSPISGHRSVSWYQQTPGQGLQFLFEYFSETQRNKGNFPGRFSGRQFSNSRSEMNVSTLELGDSALYLCASRRQGVLGATNEKLFFGSGTQLSVL.

About this clone itself: Other DNA sequences in this specimen translate into the identical CDR3. The chain links TRBV7-8 to TRBJ1-6, with D possibly matching TRBD1 (5 bases). V gave up 11 bases and J gave up 10 bases, with 18 bases separating them. Germline assignment: CDR1 SGHVS and CDR2 FQNEAQ. The CDR3 sequence is 13 residues long. The CDR3 region has the DNA TGTGCCGCGGGGCAGGGTGATTCCTCACCCCTCCACTTT. It codes for CAAGQGDSSPLHF.

With regard to this clone: Germline is not matched at one junction end, which may reflect a read error. The chain couples TRBV27 to TRBJ1-1; the match to TRBD1 covers 11 bases. Germline V gives CDR1 MNHEY, CDR2 SMNVEV (reference sequence). CDR3 size: 19 residues. The CDR3 loop reads CASSFTFSGTGGRSTEAFF. In DNA, the CDR3 is TGTGCCAGCAGTTTCACCTTCTCCGGGACAGGGGGTAGGAGCACTGAGGCTTTCTTT.

This CDR3 reads CASSLDRRSATNEKLFF. Written as DNA, the CDR3 is TGTGCCAGCAGTTTGGACAGACGTTCTGCAACTAATGAAAAACTGTTTTTT. The chain uses TRBV28 and TRBJ1-4; weak D call: TRBD1 (6 bases). Deletions cut 3 bases from V and 0 bases from J, with 14 bases between. The germline gives CDR1 MDHEN, CDR2 SYDVKM. The CDR3 is 17 residues long.

Written as DNA, the CDR3 is TGTGCCAGCAGCCCCCCGGGACTTAGATCCTACGAGCAGTACTTC. Protein product: CASSPPGLRSYEQYF. J is TRBJ2-5 and V is TRBV28; weak D call: TRBD2 (6 bases). The closer fit of TRBJ2-7 to the DNA end suggests the J call may be wrong. This CDR3 has 15 amino acids. Germline loops: CDR1 MDHEN, CDR2 SYDVKM.

The gene calls are TRBV18 and TRBJ2-6; D is unclear. Germline V gene data show CDR1 as KGHSH and CDR2 as LQKENI. The CDR3 length is 16 residues. Trimming stripped 2 bases from V and 1 base from J, with 9 bases between. Written as DNA, the CDR3 is TGTGCCAGCTCACCAGCTATAAATTCTGGGGCCAACGTCCTGACTTTC. It specifies CASSPAINSGANVLTF. Combining the CDR3 with reference TRBV18 and TRBJ2-6 gives the whole variable domain NAGVMQNPRHLVRRRGQEARLRCSPMKGHSHVYWYRQLPEEGLKFMVYLQKENIIDESGMPKERFSAEFPKEGPSILRIQQVVRGDSAAYFCASSPAINSGANVLTFGAGSRLTVL.

The chain has TRBV7-6 and TRBJ2-1; D is undetermined. CDR1 and CDR2 (germline): SGHVS, FNYEAQ. Trimming stripped 1 base from V and 10 bases from J, with 14 bases between. This CDR3 has 14 amino acids. CDR3: CASSLELSAQEQFF. In nucleotides, the CDR3 is TGTGCCAGCAGCTTAGAATTATCAGCGCAGGAGCAGTTCTTC.

The genes are TRBV5-4 and TRBJ1-1; D remains ambiguous. CDR3 length equals 13 residues. CDR1 and CDR2 (germline): SGHNT, YYREEE (reference sequence). V shed 1 base and J shed 6 bases, with 10 bases lying between them. This CDR3 reads CASSLKVGAEAFF. DNA for the CDR3: TGTGCCAGCAGCTTGAAGGTAGGAGCTGAAGCTTTCTTT.

This clone was picked up a small number of times. The DNA of the CDR3 is TGCGCCAGCAGCCAAGATCACAGGGGAGTGGAGCCCCAGCATTTT. Its protein product is CASSQDHRGVEPQHF. The V gene is TRBV4-1, the J gene TRBJ1-5; 7 nucleotides agree with TRBD1. Germline lookup yields CDR1 MGHRA and CDR2 YSYEKL. V dropped 0 bases and J dropped 8; count of bases not matched to a gene: 7. The CDR3 contains 15 residues.

The chain employs TRBV10-1 and TRBJ2-1; D is possibly TRBD2 (6 bases). The ends were cut back, 3 bases at V and 3 bases at J, with 9 bases in the middle. Germline CDR1 WNHNN, CDR2 SYGVQD (reference sequence). CDR3 size: 14 residues. The CDR3 DNA is TGCGCCAGCAGTGACGGGGGATACTACAATGAGCAGTTCTTC. It translates to CASSDGGYYNEQFF.

The chain carries TRBV19 and TRBJ2-1; TRBD2 aligns across 8 bases. CDR3 length equals 18 residues. CDR1 LNHDA and CDR2 SQIVND come from the germline V gene (reference sequence). The V and J ends lost 3 bases and 0 bases, in that order; junction bases with no gene match: 10. The CDR3 DNA reads TGTGCCAGTAGTATGGCTAGCGGGTACGTTGGCTCCTACAATGAGCAGTTCTTC. It encodes CASSMASGYVGSYNEQFF. Full variable domain (missing parts from reference TRBV19 and TRBJ2-1): DGGITQSPKYLFRKEGQNVTLSCEQNLNHDAMYWYRQDPGQGLRLIYYSQIVNDFQKGDIAEGYSVSREKKESFPLTVTSAQKNPTAFYLCASSMASGYVGSYNEQFFGPGTRLTVL.

The chain couples TRBV9 to TRBJ2-7, with 9 bases identical to TRBD1. The CDR3 totals 18 residues. V gave up 4 bases and J gave up 0 bases; unmatched junction bases: 14. The germline gives CDR1 SGDLS, CDR2 YYNGEE. This CDR3 reads CASSSPLDRGSSSYEQYF. CDR3 nucleotides: TGTGCCAGCAGCTCCCCCTTGGACAGGGGCTCTAGCTCCTACGAGCAGTACTTC.

This clone was seen once. The J gene is TRBJ1-2, the V gene TRBV5-1, with D possibly being TRBD1 (5 bases). Germline CDR1 and CDR2: SGHRS and YFSETQ. CDR3 size: 13 residues. Trimming stripped 4 bases from V and 4 bases from J, with 11 bases between. The CDR3 DNA reads as TGCGCCAGCAGCGCGGGGGATCGCTATGGCTACACCTTC. Translating gives CASSAGDRYGYTF.

The chain carries TRBV9 and TRBJ2-5; 8 bases agree with TRBD2. Per the germline V gene, CDR1 is SGDLS and CDR2 is YYNGEE. V dropped 4 bases and J dropped 0; count of bases not matched to a gene: 8. The CDR3 totals 16 residues. In DNA, the CDR3 is TGTGCCAGCAGCCCGTTGGCGGGGGGATACCAAGAGACCCAGTACTTC. Protein sequence: CASSPLAGGYQETQYF.

The rearrangement uses TRBV29-1 and TRBJ2-1; 7 nucleotides agree with TRBD2. CDR3 length: 15 amino acids. Germline CDR1 and CDR2: SQVTM and ANQGSEA. Trimming cost V 4 bases and J 4 bases; bases outside gene matches: 10. CDR3 amino acids: CSVVMREFRYNEQFF. DNA for the CDR3: TGCAGCGTTGTAATGCGGGAGTTCAGATACAATGAGCAGTTCTTC.

This clone was seen once. The CDR3 reads CASSLETGTGNTIYF. The CDR3 DNA reads TGTGCCAGCAGTTTGGAGACAGGGACTGGAAACACCATATATTTT. The chain uses TRBV28 and TRBJ1-3; 7 nucleotides match TRBD1. Trimming cost V 3 bases and J 2 bases; bases outside gene matches: 4. Germline-derived CDR1 and CDR2 are MDHEN and SYDVKM. This CDR3 has 15 residues.

The V gene is TRBV6-1, the J gene TRBJ1-5; 7 bases match TRBD1. From germline, CDR1 is MNHNS and CDR2 SASEGT. With V trimmed by 6 bases and J by 3 bases, 5 bases remained unmatched. The CDR3 has 14 amino acids. The CDR3 reads CASRKDRVNQPQHF. The CDR3 nucleotides are TGTGCCAGCAGAAAAGACAGGGTCAATCAGCCCCAGCATTTT.

This clone was found once. The chain combines TRBV7-3 with TRBJ2-1; maybe TRBD2 (6 bases). This CDR3 is built from 15 residues. V shed 5 bases and J shed 6 bases, with 17 bases lying between them. Looked up from germline, CDR1 is SGHTA and CDR2 is FQGTGA. The CDR3 DNA follows: TGTGCCAGCAGCGGGGACTCCATCACACCCAATGAGCAGTTCTTC. It is translated as CASSGDSITPNEQFF.

The rearrangement joins TRBV27 to TRBJ1-6; 8 bases line up with TRBD1. This CDR3 is 17 amino acids long. Trimming took 6 bases from V and 9 from J; bases not matched to a gene: 16. The V gene's germline CDR1 is MNHEY and CDR2 SMNVEV (reference sequence). The DNA for the CDR3 is TGTGCCAGCAGCCATAGACAGGGGACGATCCTAGGTTCACCCCTCCACTTT. Translated: CASSHRQGTILGSPLHF.